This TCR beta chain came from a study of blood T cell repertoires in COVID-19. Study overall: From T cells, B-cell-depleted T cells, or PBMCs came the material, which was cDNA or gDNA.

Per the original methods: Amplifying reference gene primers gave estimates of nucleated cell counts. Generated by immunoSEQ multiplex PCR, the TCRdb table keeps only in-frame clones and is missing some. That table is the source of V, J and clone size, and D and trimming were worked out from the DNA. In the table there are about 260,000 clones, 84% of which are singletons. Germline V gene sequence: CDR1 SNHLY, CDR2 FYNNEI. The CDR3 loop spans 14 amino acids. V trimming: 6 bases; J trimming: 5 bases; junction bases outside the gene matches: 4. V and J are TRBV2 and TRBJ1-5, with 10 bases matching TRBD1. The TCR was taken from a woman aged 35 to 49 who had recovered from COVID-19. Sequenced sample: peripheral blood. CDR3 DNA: TGTGCCAGCAGCAGGGACAGGGGAGATCAGCCCCAGCATTTT. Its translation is CASSRDRGDQPQHF.